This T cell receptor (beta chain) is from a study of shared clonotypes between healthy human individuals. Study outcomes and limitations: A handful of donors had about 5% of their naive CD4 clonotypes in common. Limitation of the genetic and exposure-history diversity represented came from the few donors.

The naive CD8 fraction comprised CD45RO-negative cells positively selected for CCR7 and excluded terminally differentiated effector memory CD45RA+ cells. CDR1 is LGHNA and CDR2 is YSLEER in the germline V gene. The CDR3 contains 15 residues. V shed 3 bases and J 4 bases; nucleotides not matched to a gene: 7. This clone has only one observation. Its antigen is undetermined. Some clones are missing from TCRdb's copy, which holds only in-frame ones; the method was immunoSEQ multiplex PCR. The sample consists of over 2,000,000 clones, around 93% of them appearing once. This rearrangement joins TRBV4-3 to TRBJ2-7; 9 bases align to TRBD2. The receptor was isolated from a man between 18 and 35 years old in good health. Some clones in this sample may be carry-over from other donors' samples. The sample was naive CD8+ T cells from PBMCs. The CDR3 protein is CASSHLLAGLYEQYF. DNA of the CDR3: TGCGCCAGCAGCCATCTCCTAGCGGGATTATACGAGCAGTACTTC.